The T cell receptor beta chain under discussion was sequenced for a study of blood T cell repertoires in COVID-19. The overall study: There were acute and convalescent COVID-19 samples, and they came from the United States, Italy and Spain.

In this sample, this clone turned up a few times. In the original processing: Amplification of reference gene primers was used by the study to estimate nucleated cell counts. Clones were read by immunoSEQ multiplex PCR, and TCRdb kept only the in-frame ones, dropping some. V, J and clone size are taken as reported in that table, and D and trimming were inferred from the DNA itself. The sample has some 210,000 clones; around nine tenths are singletons. The clonotype was recovered from a woman aged 40-49 years who had recovered from COVID-19. Sequencing used peripheral blood.

CDR3 amino acids: CASSYQGVDGYTF. The CDR3, as DNA: TGTGCCAGCAGTTACCAGGGGGTCGATGGCTACACCTTC. This chain uses TRBV6-5 with TRBJ1-2; 7 bases agree with TRBD1. The CDR3 consists of 13 residues. The V segment lost 2 bases and the J segment 6 bases; nucleotides outside the gene matches: 3. The germline gives CDR1 MNHEY, CDR2 SVGAGI.